The 10 T cell receptor beta chains listed next were all sequenced from one sample in a study of T cell repertoires in cytomegalovirus infection. TCRdb recomputed calls from the reads with MiXCR, one row per CDR3 protein. The data show about 300,000 distinct CDR3 sequences, about 9.2% seen once. Sequences were obtained from PBMCs. The receptors here all came from a human donor in good health (CMV status not recorded). Some clones in this sample may be carry-over from other donors' samples.

This clonotype was counted ten times or more. The junction differs from germline at one of its ends, possibly a read error. The J gene is TRBJ2-3, the V gene TRBV19; D is unresolved. This CDR3 is built from 16 residues. Germline values: CDR1 LNHDA, CDR2 SQIVND (reference sequence). The CDR3 loop is CASSTRTSLLTDTQYF. The CDR3 DNA is TGTGCCAGCAGTACGCGGACCTCTCTACTCACAGATACGCAGTATTTT.

This clonotype was recorded at least ten times. This chain links TRBV20-1 with TRBJ1-2; possible D gene TRBD1, 6 bases. This CDR3 comprises 11 residues. Germline V CDR1 and CDR2: DFQATT, SNEGSKA (reference sequence). V was trimmed by 4 bases and J by 7 bases, leaving 10 bases between them. The CDR3, as DNA: TGCAGTGCTATCAGGGGACGTGGCTACACCTTC. The encoded protein is CSAIRGRGYTF.

This clonotype was seen many times. The CDR3 here is CASSGQGGAYGYTF. CDR3 nucleotide sequence: TGTGCCAGCAGTGGACAGGGAGGCGCCTATGGCTACACCTTC. The V call is TRBV2, the J call TRBJ1-2, with 7 bases fitting TRBD1. CDR1 and CDR2 (germline): SNHLY, FYNNEI. CDR3 length equals 14 residues. Germline trimming cut 4 bases from V and 4 bases from J; bases unmatched to any gene: 6.

The chain combines TRBV23-1 with TRBJ2-5; a weak D match, TRBD1 (6 bases). TRBV23-1 is recorded as an ORF, its role being uncertain. V lost 7 bases and J 2 bases, leaving 17 bases between the germline ends. This CDR3 has 15 amino acids. The CDR3 loop is CASNGFGTSQETQYF. In nucleotides, the CDR3 is TGCGCCAGCAACGGATTCGGGACATCTCAAGAGACCCAGTACTTC.

This clonotype has at least ten counts. The genes are TRBV20-1 and TRBJ2-7; tentative D call: TRBD1 (5 bases). This CDR3 has 13 amino acids. Trimming took off 3 bases at V and 4 bases at J, with 13 bases between the two ends. Germline CDR1 DFQATT, CDR2 SNEGSKA (reference sequence). DNA for the CDR3: TGCAGTGCTAGTTTAGCAGGGCCTTACGAGCAGTACTTC. Protein: CSASLAGPYEQYF.

The gene calls are TRBV7-2 and TRBJ1-1, with 7 bases fitting TRBD1. V lost 5 bases to trimming and J lost 4 bases; unmatched junction nucleotides: 7. This CDR3 is 14 amino acids long. The germline gives CDR1 SGHTA, CDR2 FQGNSA. The CDR3 DNA sequence: TGTGCCAGCAGCCCACAGGGGATGGGCACTGAAGCTTTCTTT. Translation gives CASSPQGMGTEAFF.

The rearrangement links TRBV29-1 to TRBJ1-5, with D perhaps matching TRBD1 (6 bases). The CDR3 is 14 residues long. The ends were cut back, 3 bases at V and 2 bases at J, with 11 bases in the middle. The germline V gene encodes CDR1 SQVTM and CDR2 ANQGSEA. The CDR3 sequence: CSVEESGGNQPQHF. The CDR3 DNA reads TGCAGCGTTGAGGAATCAGGGGGCAATCAGCCCCAGCATTTT.

In its sample, this clonotype was seen many times. The chain employs TRBV11-3 and TRBJ1-1; 8 nucleotides align to TRBD1. The germline gives CDR1 SGHNT, CDR2 YENEEA. J was trimmed by 7 bases and V by 0 bases; bases with no gene match: 4. CDR3 length equals 14 residues. CDR3 loop: CASSLDRGQGEAFF. In nucleotides, the CDR3 is TGTGCCAGCAGCTTAGACAGGGGGCAGGGTGAAGCTTTCTTT.

This clonotype came up many times. This rearrangement joins TRBV10-3 to TRBJ2-3; 7 bases agree with TRBD2. CDR1 is ENHRY and CDR2 is SYGVKD in the germline V gene. J was trimmed by 2 bases and V by 7 bases; bases with no gene match: 3. This CDR3 has 13 residues. The CDR3 is CAITGTITDTQYF. The DNA of the CDR3 is TGTGCCATCACTGGGACTATCACAGATACGCAGTATTTT.

This clonotype was counted ten times or more. The genes are TRBV12-3 or TRBV12-4 and TRBJ1-4, with D tentatively TRBD1 (5 bases). V was clipped by 3 bases and J by 13 bases, with 18 bases between them. This CDR3 contains 14 residues. In nucleotides, the CDR3 is TGTGCCAGCAGTTTCGGGAACACTCGCCAGGGACTGTTTTTT. Its protein is CASSFGNTRQGLFF.